This TCR beta chain emerged from a study of OX40 agonist ivuxolimab in advanced cancers. Profiled with immunoSEQ multiplex PCR; TCRdb holds only in-frame clones, not every one. The repertoire holds around 72,000 clones, with about nine tenths as singletons. Here the sequenced sample was CD4+ or CD8+ T cells sorted from blood, taken in a trial of the OX40 agonist ivuxolimab. This receptor was obtained from an adult with an advanced solid tumor such as melanoma, head and neck, liver or kidney cancer.

CDR3 sequence reads: CATSSDWRDNSPLHF. CDR3 in DNA: TGTGCCACCAGCAGCGATTGGAGGGATAATTCACCCCTCCACTTT. This chain links TRBV15 with TRBJ1-6; D is undetermined. Trimming stripped 3 bases from V and 5 bases from J, with 11 bases between. Germline CDR1 is LNHNV and CDR2 is YYDKDF (reference sequence). This CDR3 comprises 15 residues.